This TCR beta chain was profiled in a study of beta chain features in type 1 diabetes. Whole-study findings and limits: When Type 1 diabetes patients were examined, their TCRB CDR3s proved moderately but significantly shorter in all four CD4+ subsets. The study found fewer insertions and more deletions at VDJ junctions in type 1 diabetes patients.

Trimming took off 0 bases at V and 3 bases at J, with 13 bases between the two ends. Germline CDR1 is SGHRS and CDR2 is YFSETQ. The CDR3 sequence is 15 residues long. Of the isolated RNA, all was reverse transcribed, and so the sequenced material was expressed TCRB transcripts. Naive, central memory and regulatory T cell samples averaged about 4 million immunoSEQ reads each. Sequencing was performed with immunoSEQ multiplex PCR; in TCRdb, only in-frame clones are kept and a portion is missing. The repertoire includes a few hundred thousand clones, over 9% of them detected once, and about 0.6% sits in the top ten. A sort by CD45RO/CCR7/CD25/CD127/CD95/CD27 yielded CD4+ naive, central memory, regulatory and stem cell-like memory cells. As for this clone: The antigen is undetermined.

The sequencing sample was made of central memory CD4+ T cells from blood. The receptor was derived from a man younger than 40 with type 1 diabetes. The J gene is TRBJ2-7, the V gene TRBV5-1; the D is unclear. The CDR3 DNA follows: TGCGCCAGCAGCTTGGAATCGGCAGGCTACTACGAGCAGTACTTC. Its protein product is CASSLESAGYYEQYF.